Below, 30 T cell receptor beta chains from the same sample are listed, as sequenced in a study of Ad26.COV2.S vaccination and SARS-CoV-2 variants. Clones were sequenced by immunoSEQ multiplex PCR, and TCRdb holds only the in-frame ones, with some missing. This table has about 680,000 clones, more than 80% appearing once. Treatment reported: about 20 received Ad26.COV2.S at low or high dose, single or two shots; about 5 received placebo; per-sample allocation not given. The investigators took samples on day 63 after the first vaccine or placebo injection. Sample: peripheral blood, taken in a trial of Ad26.COV2.S vaccine versus placebo. These receptors came from a person between 18 and 60 years old who received the Ad26.COV2.S COVID-19 vaccine or a placebo.

The rearrangement uses TRBV27 and TRBJ2-2; 8 bases are a match to TRBD2. Unmatched junction bases numbered 11, after V lost 6 bases and J lost 5 bases. Germline V gene sequence: CDR1 MNHEY, CDR2 SMNVEV (reference sequence). The CDR3 totals 16 residues. For the CDR3, the DNA is TGTGCCAGCAGCAATAGCGGGGCAAGAAGAACCGGGGAGCTGTTTTTT. Translated: CASSNSGARRTGELFF.

V gene TRBV6-1 combines with J gene TRBJ1-6; D remains ambiguous. CDR1 and CDR2 (germline): MNHNS, SASEGT. The CDR3 is 16 amino acids. The germline V and J ends were trimmed by 0 bases and 7 bases, with 13 bases remaining between them. The CDR3 spells CASSEAGGGGNSPLHF. For the CDR3, the DNA is TGTGCCAGCAGTGAAGCGGGAGGTGGTGGGAATTCACCCCTCCACTTT.

The chain is built from TRBV19 and TRBJ2-1, with 8 nucleotides matching TRBD2. The ends lost 2 bases at V and 4 bases at J; junction bases unmatched: 4. Germline CDR1 reads LNHDA; CDR2 reads SQIVND (reference sequence). This CDR3 is built from 15 residues. Here the CDR3 reads CASSISAGVYNEQFF. DNA of the CDR3: TGTGCCAGTAGTATATCAGCGGGAGTTTACAATGAGCAGTTCTTC.

The chain employs TRBV19 and TRBJ2-3, with D perhaps TRBD2 (6 bases). This CDR3 is 14 amino acids long. Trimming removed 6 bases from V and 2 bases from J, with 12 bases in between. Germline CDR1 reads LNHDA; CDR2 reads SQIVND (reference sequence). The CDR3 sequence is CASSGSIPTDTQYF. CDR3 bases: TGTGCCAGTAGCGGGAGTATTCCCACAGATACGCAGTATTTT.

This clone was seen only once. The chain recombines TRBV11-1 with TRBJ1-4, with 7 bases matching TRBD1. The CDR3 length is 14 residues. Germline CDR1 SGHAT, CDR2 FQDESV (reference sequence). Unmatched junction bases numbered 5, after V lost 5 bases and J lost 5 bases. This CDR3 is CASSGDSLNEKLFF. CDR3 DNA: TGTGCCAGCAGCGGGGACAGCTTAAATGAAAAACTGTTTTTT.

The chain employs TRBV4-1 and TRBJ2-7, with 9 bases identical to TRBD2. J lost 2 bases, V lost 4 bases, and 12 bases had no gene match. The CDR3 extends over 17 amino acids. In germline, CDR1 is MGHRA, CDR2 YSYEKL. The CDR3 sequence: CASSLLRSTSGPYEQYF. CDR3 DNA sequence: TGCGCCAGCAGCCTCCTAAGGTCGACTAGCGGACCCTACGAGCAGTACTTC.

The chain joins TRBV2 to TRBJ2-7; TRBD2 aligns across 9 bases. V gave up 2 bases and J gave up 5 bases; unmatched junction bases: 7. Germline-derived CDR1 and CDR2 are SNHLY and FYNNEI. This CDR3 has 15 amino acids. The CDR3 DNA sequence: TGTGCCAGCAGTGAATTGGCGGGAGGGTCCCACGAGCAGTACTTC. Translation: CASSELAGGSHEQYF.

The sample holds one count of this clone. The genes are TRBV4-1 and TRBJ2-7, with 8 positions matching TRBD1. V lost 1 base to trimming and J lost 9 bases; unmatched junction nucleotides: 11. There are 15 residues in the CDR3. Germline CDR1 MGHRA, CDR2 YSYEKL. The CDR3 region has the DNA TGCGCCAGCAGCCAAGGAACCGGGACAGGTCCACGGCAGTACTTC. Translated: CASSQGTGTGPRQYF.

The genes are TRBV5-6 and TRBJ2-7; no clear D. Trimming shortened V by 4 bases and J by 3 bases, and 8 bases separated the two germline ends. The germline V gene encodes CDR1 SGHDT and CDR2 YYEEEE. The CDR3 has 12 amino acids. CDR3 coding DNA: TGTGCCAGCAGCGTCTCTCGCTACGAGCAGTACTTC. Residues: CASSVSRYEQYF.

This clone showed up just a few times. V usage is TRBV5-4 and J usage is TRBJ2-2; D unclear. Trimming removed 3 bases from V and 3 bases from J, with 3 bases in between. The CDR3 is 12 amino acids. Germline assignment: CDR1 SGHNT and CDR2 YYREEE (reference sequence). CDR3 DNA sequence: TGTGCCAGCAGCTCCCACACCGGGGAGCTGTTTTTT. Translating it yields CASSSHTGELFF.

This clone has only a few counts. The chain recombines TRBV12-3 or TRBV12-4 with TRBJ2-7; TRBD1 is a possible D gene (5 bases). The V and J ends lost 8 bases and 7 bases respectively, with 18 bases between them. CDR3 length: 13 amino acids. The CDR3 reads CASSPQQTGEQYF. The CDR3 DNA is TGTGCCAGCTCCCCACAGCAAACAGGAGAGCAGTACTTC.

V and J are TRBV29-1 and TRBJ2-1; 13 bases fit TRBD2. Germline lookup yields CDR1 SQVTM and CDR2 ANQGSEA. This CDR3 comprises 17 residues. The V and J ends lost 7 bases and 1 base, in that order; junction bases with no gene match: 10. For the CDR3, the DNA is TGCAGCGGACAGGGACTAGCGGGACCGCCTTCCTACAATGAGCAGTTCTTC. Its protein is CSGQGLAGPPSYNEQFF.

The chain has TRBV6-5 and TRBJ1-5, with 7 bases aligning to TRBD1. CDR3 length: 13 amino acids. The ends lost 5 bases at V and 10 bases at J; junction bases unmatched: 8. The germline gives CDR1 MNHEY, CDR2 SVGAGI. CDR3 loop: CASSRGQFQPQHF. The CDR3 DNA reads TGTGCCAGCAGTCGGGGACAGTTTCAACCCCAGCATTTT.

V gene TRBV30 combines with J gene TRBJ1-2; TRBD1 is a possible D gene (6 bases). V shed 2 bases and J shed 6 bases, with 13 bases lying between them. The CDR3 has 13 residues. Germline V gene data show CDR1 as GTSNPN and CDR2 as SVGIG (reference sequence). For the CDR3, the DNA is TGTGCCTGGAGTTTCCGGGGGCGAGATGGCTACACCTTC. It specifies CAWSFRGRDGYTF.

The chain is built from TRBV18 and TRBJ1-1; 7 nucleotides match TRBD1. After removal of 1 base from V and 7 bases from J, the junction contained 9 bases not matched to a gene. The CDR3 is made up of 15 amino acids. Per germline, CDR1 KGHSH and CDR2 LQKENI. CDR3 sequence reads: CASSPRIGGEVEAFF. CDR3 in DNA: TGTGCCAGCTCACCACGTATAGGGGGCGAGGTTGAAGCTTTCTTT.

A word on this clone: The junction departs from the called germline gene at one end, perhaps through a read error. The chain is built from TRBV7-6 and TRBJ1-5; D not resolved. This CDR3 is built from 13 residues. Looked up from germline, CDR1 is SGHVS and CDR2 is FNYEAQ. The DNA of the CDR3 is TGTGCCAGCAGCCCCCACTTGAATCAACCCCAGCATTTT. This gives the protein CASSPHLNQPQHF.

The chain uses TRBV6-2 or TRBV6-3 and TRBJ2-1; D remains unclear. Trimming shortened V by 7 bases and J by 7 bases, and 14 bases separated the two germline ends. There are 13 residues in the CDR3. Germline V gives CDR1 MNHEY, CDR2 SVGEGT. The CDR3 here is CASTPVSVNEQFF. For the CDR3, the DNA is TGTGCCAGCACCCCCGTGTCTGTGAATGAGCAGTTCTTC.

The table lists this clone with a count of one. The chain is built from TRBV19 and TRBJ2-1, with a possible D match to TRBD2 (5 bases). The CDR3 length is 13 residues. V was clipped by 6 bases and J by 8 bases, with 14 bases between them. CDR1 is LNHDA and CDR2 is SQIVND in the germline V gene (reference sequence). This chain's CDR3 is CASSQASLYEQFF. For the CDR3, the DNA is TGTGCCAGTAGCCAGGCTAGCCTCTATGAGCAGTTCTTC.

Concerning this clone: Other DNA sequences in this sample translate to the same CDR3. This chain links TRBV6-6 with TRBJ2-1; D is undetermined. From germline, CDR1 is MNHNY and CDR2 SVGAGI (reference sequence). Trimming pared 0 bases from V and 10 bases from J, leaving 7 bases between. The CDR3 is 12 residues long. CDR3 DNA: TGTGCCAGCAGTTACTCAGGTAGCGAGCAGTTCTTC. It is translated as CASSYSGSEQFF.

In the case of this clone: This specimen includes other DNA sequences encoding the same CDR3. The chain links TRBV19 to TRBJ1-1; the D is unclear. This CDR3 is built from 12 residues. V lost 1 base, J lost 6 bases, and 6 bases lay in between. Looked up from germline, CDR1 is LNHDA and CDR2 is SQIVND (reference sequence). CDR3 sequence (DNA): TGTGCCAGTAGTATAGGTGGGGCTGAAGCTTTCTTT. Translation gives CASSIGGAEAFF.

This clone was seen more than once but under ten times. The rearrangement joins TRBV24-1 to TRBJ2-7; the match to TRBD2 covers 7 bases. The junction had 12 bases not matched to a gene; V was cut back by 4 bases and J by 7 bases. This CDR3 has 15 amino acids. CDR1 and CDR2 from the germline V gene are KGHDR and SFDVKD. The CDR3 bases are TGTGCCACCAGTGACCCGGCTAGCGGCCGCCTGGAGCAGTACTTC. Amino acids: CATSDPASGRLEQYF.

This chain uses TRBV6-5 with TRBJ2-7; 7 bases align to TRBD1. The CDR3 consists of 14 residues. The trim removed 1 base at V and 3 bases at J, leaving 3 bases unmatched. Germline values: CDR1 MNHEY, CDR2 SVGAGI. The CDR3 region is CASSYLTGNYEQYF. CDR3 nucleotide sequence: TGTGCCAGCAGTTACTTGACAGGGAACTACGAGCAGTACTTC.

To note about this clone: At the DNA level, this CDR3 is encoded by other sequences in the same sample as well. The rearrangement links TRBV5-1 to TRBJ2-7, with D possibly matching TRBD2 (6 bases). V was trimmed by 4 bases and J by 1 base, leaving 6 bases between them. Per the germline V gene, CDR1 is SGHRS and CDR2 is YFSETQ. The CDR3 length is 12 residues. The chain's CDR3 is CASSAGSYEQYF. CDR3 nucleotides: TGCGCCAGCAGCGCGGGATCCTACGAGCAGTACTTC.

The CDR3 DNA reads TGTGCCAGCAGCAAATGGACAGGGCTAGACTATGGCTACACCTTC. It encodes CASSKWTGLDYGYTF. The chain combines TRBV27 with TRBJ1-2; 8 bases are a match to TRBD1. Trimming cost V 6 bases and J 3 bases; bases outside gene matches: 9. The CDR3 loop spans 15 amino acids. The germline V gene encodes CDR1 MNHEY and CDR2 SMNVEV (reference sequence).

CDR3: CASSQDMSGATDTQYF. The CDR3 DNA reads as TGTGCCAGCAGCCAAGATATGTCCGGGGCAACAGATACGCAGTATTTT. This chain links TRBV3-1 (or the pseudogene TRBV3-2) with TRBJ2-3, with D possibly being TRBD1 or TRBD2 (5 bases each). V lost 0 bases to trimming and J lost 3 bases, with 13 bases between them. This CDR3 spans 16 amino acids. Germline lookup yields CDR1 LGHDT and CDR2 YNNKEL (reference sequence).

V is TRBV7-9 and J is TRBJ2-7; 13 nucleotides align to TRBD2. The V gene's germline CDR1 is SEHNR and CDR2 FQNEAQ (reference sequence). The V gene end was trimmed by 1 base and the J gene end by 0 bases; junction bases not matched to a gene: 3. The CDR3 runs to 17 residues. CDR3: CASSLGGTSGVSYEQYF. DNA of the CDR3: TGTGCCAGCAGCTTAGGGGGGACTAGCGGGGTCTCCTACGAGCAGTACTTC.

CDR3 sequence reads: CASSPGLAGRNNEQFF. The DNA of the CDR3 is TGTGCCAGCAGTCCAGGACTAGCGGGACGAAACAATGAGCAGTTCTTC. V and J are TRBV27 and TRBJ2-1; the match to TRBD2 covers 12 bases. CDR1 is MNHEY and CDR2 is SMNVEV in the germline V gene (reference sequence). The CDR3 runs 16 residues. The junction had 7 bases not matched to a gene; V was cut back by 5 bases and J by 5 bases.

This chain joins TRBV6-5 and TRBJ2-7; a possible D gene is TRBD1 (6 bases). This CDR3 contains 14 residues. From germline, CDR1 is MNHEY and CDR2 SVGAGI. Deletions cut 4 bases from V and 3 bases from J, with 13 bases between. In DNA form, the CDR3 reads TGTGCCAGCAGTTCCCCGGACAGCGGCTACGAGCAGTACTTC. Translating it yields CASSSPDSGYEQYF.

The chain uses TRBV2 and TRBJ2-7; TRBD1 might be the D (6 bases). The CDR3 is 13 residues long. Germline assignment: CDR1 SNHLY and CDR2 FYNNEI. The V gene lost 7 bases and the J gene lost 0 bases, with 10 bases spanning the gap. DNA for the CDR3: TGTGCCAGCACTTGGGACAACTCCTACGAGCAGTACTTC. It codes for CASTWDNSYEQYF.

The rearrangement joins TRBV5-1 to TRBJ1-6; TRBD1 matches 7 bases. The CDR3 runs to 13 residues. CDR1 and CDR2 from the germline V gene are SGHRS and YFSETQ. V lost 5 bases and J lost 9; bases outside the gene matches: 5. This CDR3 reads CASRRDRSSPLHF. Here the CDR3 DNA reads TGCGCCAGCAGACGGGACAGATCTTCACCCCTCCACTTT.